This T cell receptor beta chain was sequenced during a study of blood T cell repertoires in COVID-19. The CDR3 is made up of 14 amino acids. V was clipped by 9 bases and J by 4 bases; unmatched bases: 10. Germline values: CDR1 KGHDR, CDR2 SFDVKD. Clones were read by immunoSEQ multiplex PCR, and TCRdb kept only the in-frame ones, dropping some. The sample lists just over 200,000 clones, 86% occurring once. Material: peripheral blood. This chain uses TRBV24-1 with TRBJ2-7; 8 positions match TRBD1. This TCR came from a man aged 80 or over with acute or convalescent COVID-19. CDR3 DNA sequence: TGTGCCACCCACCGACAGGGGTGTTATTACGAGCAGTACTTC. It specifies CATHRQGCYYEQYF.